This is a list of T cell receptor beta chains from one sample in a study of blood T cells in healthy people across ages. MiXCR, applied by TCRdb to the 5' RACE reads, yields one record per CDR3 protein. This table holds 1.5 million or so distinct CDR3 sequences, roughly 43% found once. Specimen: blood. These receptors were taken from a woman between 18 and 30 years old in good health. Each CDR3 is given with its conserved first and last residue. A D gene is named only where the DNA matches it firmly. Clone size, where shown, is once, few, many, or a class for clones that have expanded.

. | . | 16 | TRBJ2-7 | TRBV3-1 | CASSQPPGGDSYEQYF | TGTGCCAGCAGCCAACCTCCAGGGGGGGACTCCTACGAGCAGTACTTC
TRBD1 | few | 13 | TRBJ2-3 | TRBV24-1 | CATSGQGANTQYF | TGTGCCACCAGTGGACAGGGGGCGAATACGCAGTATTTT
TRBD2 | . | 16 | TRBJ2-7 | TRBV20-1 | CSALTSGGRSYNEQYF | TGCAGTGCTTTGACTAGCGGGGGGCGGTCCTACAATGAGCAGTACTTC
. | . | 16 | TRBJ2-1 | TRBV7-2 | CASSSLQGFSGNEQFF | TGTGCCAGCAGCTCGCTACAGGGATTTAGCGGGAATGAGCAGTTCTTC
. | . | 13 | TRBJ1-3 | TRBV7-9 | CASTPRTGNTIYF | TGTGCCAGCACGCCTCGAACTGGAAACACCATATATTTT
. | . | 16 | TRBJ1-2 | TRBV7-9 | CASSLGGTSLHYGYTF | TGTGCCAGCAGCTTAGGGGGGACAAGCCTACACTATGGCTACACCTTC
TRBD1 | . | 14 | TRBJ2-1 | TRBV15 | CATSRQQGYNGQFF | TGTGCCACCAGCAGACAACAGGGGTACAATGGGCAGTTCTTC
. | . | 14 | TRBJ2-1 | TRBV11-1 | CASSLGNGYPEQFF | TGTGCCAGCAGCTTAGGGAACGGGTATCCTGAGCAGTTCTTC
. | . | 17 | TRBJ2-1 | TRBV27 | CASSLSSGARPYNEQFF | TGTGCCAGCAGTTTAAGCTCGGGGGCCCGACCCTACAATGAGCAGTTCTTC
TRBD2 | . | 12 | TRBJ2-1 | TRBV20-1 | CSARTSGREQFF | TGCAGTGCTAGGACTAGCGGGAGGGAGCAGTTCTTC
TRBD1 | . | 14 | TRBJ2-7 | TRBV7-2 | CASSLSDRVTEQYF | TGTGCCAGCAGCTTAAGTGACAGGGTTACCGAGCAGTACTTC
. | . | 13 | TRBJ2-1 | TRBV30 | CAWSVLRGTEQFF | TGTGCCTGGAGTGTACTTAGGGGTACTGAGCAGTTCTTC
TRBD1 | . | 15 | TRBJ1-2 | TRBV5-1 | CASNPGQGRGYGYTF | TGCGCCAGCAACCCGGGACAGGGACGGGGATATGGCTACACCTTC
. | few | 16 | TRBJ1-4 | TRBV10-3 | CAISESIGAMEEKLFF | TGTGCCATCAGTGAGTCGATAGGGGCAATGGAGGAAAAACTGTTTTTT
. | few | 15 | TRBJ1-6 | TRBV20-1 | CSARRQATYNSPLHF | TGCAGTGCCAGACGACAGGCGACTTATAATTCACCCCTCCACTTT
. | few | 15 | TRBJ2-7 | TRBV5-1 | CARRATGVEYYEQYF | TGCGCCAGGCGGGCGACGGGTGTGGAATACTACGAGCAGTACTTC
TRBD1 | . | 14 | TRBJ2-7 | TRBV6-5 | CASSHTGQGYEQYF | TGTGCCAGCAGTCATACCGGACAGGGCTACGAGCAGTACTTC
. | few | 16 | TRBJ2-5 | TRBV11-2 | CASSPLRGRSQWEQYF | TGTGCCAGCAGCCCCTTACGGGGCCGCTCCCAATGGGAGCAGTACTTC
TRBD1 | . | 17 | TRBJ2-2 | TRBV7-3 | CASSSLQGLSNTGELFF | TGTGCCAGCAGCTCCCTACAGGGGCTCTCGAACACCGGGGAGCTGTTTTTT
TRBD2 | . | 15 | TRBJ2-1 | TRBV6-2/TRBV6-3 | CASRLRTSGYNEQFF | TGTGCCAGCAGACTCCGGACTAGCGGATACAATGAGCAGTTCTTC
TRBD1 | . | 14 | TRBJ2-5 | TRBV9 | CASSDTGGEETQYF | TGTGCCAGCAGCGACACAGGGGGCGAAGAGACCCAGTACTTC
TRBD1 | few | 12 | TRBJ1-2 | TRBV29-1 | CSVDRGQNGYTF | TGCAGCGTTGACAGGGGGCAGAATGGCTACACCTTC
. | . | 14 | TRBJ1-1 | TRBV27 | CASSFWPPATEAFF | TGTGCCAGCAGTTTCTGGCCCCCGGCCACTGAAGCTTTCTTT
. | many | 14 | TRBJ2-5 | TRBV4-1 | CASSQNPGRETQYF | TGCGCCAGCAGCCAAAATCCGGGAAGAGAGACCCAGTACTTC
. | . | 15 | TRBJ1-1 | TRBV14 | CASSLRRQNATEAFF | TGTGCCAGCAGCCTTCGGAGACAGAATGCCACTGAAGCTTTCTTT
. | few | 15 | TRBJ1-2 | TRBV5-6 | CASSLQGRSNYGYTF | TGTGCCAGCAGCTTGCAGGGGCGATCTAACTATGGCTACACCTTC
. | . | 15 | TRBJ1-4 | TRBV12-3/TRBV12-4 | CASSRTGLSSEKLFF | TGTGCCAGCAGCAGAACAGGGCTATCTAGTGAAAAACTGTTTTTT
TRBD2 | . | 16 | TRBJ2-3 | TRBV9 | CASSVGLAGPTETQYF | TGTGCCAGCAGCGTAGGCCTAGCGGGACCCACAGAGACGCAGTATTTT
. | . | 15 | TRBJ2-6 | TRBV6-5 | CASSYVPSGANVLTF | TGTGCCAGCAGTTACGTTCCTTCTGGGGCCAACGTCCTGACTTTC
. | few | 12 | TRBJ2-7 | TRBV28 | CASSSRGYNWYF | TGTGCCAGCAGTTCCCGGGGCTATAACTGGTACTTC
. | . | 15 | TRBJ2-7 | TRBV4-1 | CASSQGEGTVSEQYF | TGCGCCAGCAGCCAAGGCGAAGGGACCGTCAGCGAGCAGTACTTC
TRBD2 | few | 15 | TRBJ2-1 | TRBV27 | CASSPRLATYNEQFF | TGTGCCAGCAGTCCAAGACTAGCCACCTACAATGAGCAGTTCTTC
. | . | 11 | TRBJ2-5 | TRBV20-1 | CSASLVYERYF | TGCAGTGCTAGTCTGGTCTACGAGCGGTACTTC
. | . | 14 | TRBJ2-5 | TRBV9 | CASSVAGVQETQYF | TGTGCCAGCAGCGTAGCTGGGGTACAAGAGACCCAGTACTTC
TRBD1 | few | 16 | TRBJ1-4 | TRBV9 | CASSVGTGGNIEKLFF | TGTGCCAGCAGCGTAGGGACAGGGGGGAACATTGAAAAACTGTTTTTT
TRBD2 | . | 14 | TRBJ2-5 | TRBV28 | CASSTPGLGGTQYF | TGTGCCAGTAGCACCCCGGGACTAGGGGGTACCCAGTACTTC
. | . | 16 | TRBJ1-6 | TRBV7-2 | CASSLLPTPYNSPLHF | TGTGCCAGCAGCTTACTTCCGACACCCTATAATTCACCCCTCCACTTT
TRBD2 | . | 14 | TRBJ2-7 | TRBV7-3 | CASSLKAGVVEQYF | TGTGCCAGCAGCTTAAAAGCGGGAGTTGTAGAGCAGTACTTC
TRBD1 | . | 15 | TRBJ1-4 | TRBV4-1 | CASRLWGQLNEKLFF | TGCGCCAGCAGGCTTTGGGGACAGCTTAATGAAAAACTGTTTTTT
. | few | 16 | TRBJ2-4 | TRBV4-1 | CASSQDPSNRVREQYF | TGCGCCAGCAGCCAAGATCCTTCAAACAGGGTTCGGGAGCAGTACTTC
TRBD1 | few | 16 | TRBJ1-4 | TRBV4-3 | CASSQVGRGLIEKLFF | TGCGCCAGCAGCCAAGTCGGAAGGGGGCTCATTGAAAAACTGTTTTTT
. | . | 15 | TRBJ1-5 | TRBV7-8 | CASSYTTESNQPQHF | TGTGCCAGCAGCTACACGACAGAGTCCAATCAGCCCCAGCATTTT
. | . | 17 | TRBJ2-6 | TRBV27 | CASSLTSTVSGANVLTF | TGTGCCAGCAGTTTAACCAGTACAGTCTCTGGGGCCAACGTCCTGACTTTC
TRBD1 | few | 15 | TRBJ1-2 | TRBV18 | CASSPPRQGVYGYTF | TGTGCCAGCTCACCACCTAGACAGGGCGTCTATGGCTACACCTTC
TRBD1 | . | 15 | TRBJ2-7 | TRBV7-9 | CASSFTGGTAYEQYF | TGTGCCAGCAGCTTTACAGGGGGCACGGCGTACGAGCAGTACTTC
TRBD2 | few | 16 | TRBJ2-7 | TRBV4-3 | CASSQDRAGGSYEQYF | TGCGCCAGCAGCCAAGATCGCGCGGGAGGCTCCTACGAGCAGTACTTC
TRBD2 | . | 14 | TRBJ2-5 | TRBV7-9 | CASSSTKGGETQYF | TGTGCCAGCAGCTCCACTAAGGGAGGGGAGACCCAGTACTTC
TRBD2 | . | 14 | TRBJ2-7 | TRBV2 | CASRAGTTHYEQYF | TGTGCCAGCAGAGCCGGGACTACCCATTACGAGCAGTACTTC
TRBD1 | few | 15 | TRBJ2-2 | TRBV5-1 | CASSAPGQGSGELFF | TGCGCCAGCAGCGCTCCGGGACAGGGAAGCGGGGAGCTGTTTTTT
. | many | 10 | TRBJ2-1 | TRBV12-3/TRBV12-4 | CASSLVEQFF | TGTGCCAGCAGCTTGGTTGAGCAGTTCTTC
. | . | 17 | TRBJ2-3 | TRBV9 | CASSVGISRGTTDTQYF | TGTGCCAGCAGCGTAGGTATTAGCCGAGGAACCACAGATACGCAGTATTTT